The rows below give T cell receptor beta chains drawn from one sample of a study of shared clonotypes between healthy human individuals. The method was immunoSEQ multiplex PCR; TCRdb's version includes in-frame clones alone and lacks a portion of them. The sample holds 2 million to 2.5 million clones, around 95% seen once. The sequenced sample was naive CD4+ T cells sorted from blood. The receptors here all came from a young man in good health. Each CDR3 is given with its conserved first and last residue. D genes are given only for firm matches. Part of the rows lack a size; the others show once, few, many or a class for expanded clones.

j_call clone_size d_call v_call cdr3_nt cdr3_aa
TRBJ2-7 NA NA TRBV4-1 TGCGCCAGCAGCCAAGCCCTCCCGCTCCCGCAGGGGGAGCAGTACTTC CASSQALPLPQGEQYF
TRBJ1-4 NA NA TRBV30 TGTGCCTGGAGTGTAGGGGTGCGTGAAAAACTGTTTTTT CAWSVGVREKLFF
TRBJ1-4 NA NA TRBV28 TGTGCCAGCAGTCCAATCACAGGGAATAGTGATAAAGTGTTTTTT CASSPITGNSDKVFF
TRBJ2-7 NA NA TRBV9 TGTGCCAGCAGCGTCGGGCTATTCTACGAGCAGTACTTC CASSVGLFYEQYF
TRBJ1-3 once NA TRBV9 TGTGCCAGCAGCGGCACAGCTGGGGGAAACACCATATATTTT CASSGTAGGNTIYF
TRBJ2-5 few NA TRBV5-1 TGCGCCAGCAGCTTGGGGGGACAAGAGACCCAGTACTTC CASSLGGQETQYF
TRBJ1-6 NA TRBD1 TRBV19 TGTGCCAGTAGCATCGACAGGGCCTATAATTCACCCCTCCACTTT CASSIDRAYNSPLHF
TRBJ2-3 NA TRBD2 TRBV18 TGTGCCAGCTCACCTTTGCGGGAGGTATATACGCAGTATTTT CASSPLREVYTQYF
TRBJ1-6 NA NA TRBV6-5 TGTGCCAGCAGCCGCATAGGCGATTCACCCCTCCACTTT CASSRIGDSPLHF
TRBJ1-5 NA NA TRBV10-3 TGTGCCATCAGTGAATCGGGGTCTAGCAATCAGCCCCAGCATTTT CAISESGSSNQPQHF
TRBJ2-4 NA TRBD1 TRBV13 TGTGCCAGCAGCCATCGGACAGGACAGGGGCCGAGTGTCATTCAGTACTTC CASSHRTGQGPSVIQYF
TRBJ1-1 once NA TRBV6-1 TGTGCCAGCAGTCTCCGGGGATTGAACACTGAAGCTTTCTTT CASSLRGLNTEAFF
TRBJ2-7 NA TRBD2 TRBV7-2 TGTGCCAGCAGCTTAGGAGCGGGAGGGCCCTACGAGCAGTACTTC CASSLGAGGPYEQYF
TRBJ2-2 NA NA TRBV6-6 TGTGCCATACAAAGAACAGAGAGACTAAACACCGGGGAGCTGTTTTTT CAIQRTERLNTGELFF
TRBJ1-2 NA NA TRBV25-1 TGTGCCAGCAGTCGAGGGACGAGCGGCTACACCTTC CASSRGTSGYTF
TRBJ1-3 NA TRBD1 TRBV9 TGTGCCAGCAGCGTAGGAGGGGGCACCTCCTCTGGAAACACCATATATTTT CASSVGGGTSSGNTIYF
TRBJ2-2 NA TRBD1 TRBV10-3 TGTGCCATTAGGACAGGGGGCAACACCGGGGAGCTGTTTTTT CAIRTGGNTGELFF
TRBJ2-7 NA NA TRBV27 TGTGCCAGCAGTCCGGGGCAATGGGGCGAGCAGTACTTC CASSPGQWGEQYF